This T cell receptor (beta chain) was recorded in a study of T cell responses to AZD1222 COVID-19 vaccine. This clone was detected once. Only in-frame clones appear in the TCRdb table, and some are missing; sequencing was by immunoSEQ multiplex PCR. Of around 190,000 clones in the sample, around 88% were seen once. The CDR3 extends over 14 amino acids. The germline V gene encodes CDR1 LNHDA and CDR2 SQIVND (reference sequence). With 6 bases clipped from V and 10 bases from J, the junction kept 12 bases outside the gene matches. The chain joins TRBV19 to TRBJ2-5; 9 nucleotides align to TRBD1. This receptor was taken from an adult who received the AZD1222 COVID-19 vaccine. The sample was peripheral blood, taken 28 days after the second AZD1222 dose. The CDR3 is CASRGQGDLGGQYF. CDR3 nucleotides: TGTGCCAGTAGGGGACAGGGTGACCTAGGGGGCCAGTACTTC.